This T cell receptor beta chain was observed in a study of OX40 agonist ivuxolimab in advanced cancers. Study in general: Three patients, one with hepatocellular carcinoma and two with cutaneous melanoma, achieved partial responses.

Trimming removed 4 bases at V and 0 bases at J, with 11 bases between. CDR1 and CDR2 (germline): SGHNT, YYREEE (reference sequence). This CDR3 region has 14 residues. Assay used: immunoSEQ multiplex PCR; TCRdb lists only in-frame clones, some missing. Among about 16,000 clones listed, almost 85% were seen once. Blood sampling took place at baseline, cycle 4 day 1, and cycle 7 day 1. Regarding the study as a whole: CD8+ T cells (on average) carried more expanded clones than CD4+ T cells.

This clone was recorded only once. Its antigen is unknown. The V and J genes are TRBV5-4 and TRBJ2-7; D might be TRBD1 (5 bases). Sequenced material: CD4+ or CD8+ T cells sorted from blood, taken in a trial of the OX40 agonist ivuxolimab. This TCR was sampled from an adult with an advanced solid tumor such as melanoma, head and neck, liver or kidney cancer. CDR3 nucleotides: TGTGCCAGCAGCCACTATCAGGGCTCCTACGAGCAGTACTTC. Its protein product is CASSHYQGSYEQYF.